This T cell receptor beta chain was identified during a study of T cell changes during pregnancy in multiple sclerosis. Per germline, CDR1 SGHRS and CDR2 YFSETQ. The V end was cut by 4 bases, the J end by 3 bases, with 8 bases between. The CDR3 totals 12 residues. Generated by immunoSEQ multiplex PCR, the TCRdb table keeps only in-frame clones and is missing some. The sample lists roughly 87,000 clones, 93% seen once, with around 1.4% in the top ten. The rearrangement uses TRBV5-1 and TRBJ2-7, with D uncertain. The TCR originated in a female donor in good health, enrolled as a control in a pregnancy study. The sequences come from peripheral blood, collected in the third trimester of pregnancy. In DNA form, the CDR3 reads TGCGCCAGCAGCCCGACTGACTACGAGCAGTACTTC. The encoded protein is CASSPTDYEQYF.